These 11 T cell receptor beta chains share one sample of origin, sequenced in a study of T cells in Graves' hyperthyroidism and ophthalmopathy. TCR beta CDR3 regions were amplified from RNA transcripts. With the HTBI primer set, the TCR CDR3 went through a first round of RT-PCR. TCRdb ran MiXCR on the multiplex PCR reads and lists one entry per CDR3 protein. The table shows hundreds of thousands of distinct CDR3 sequences, with roughly 24% occurring only once. The sample was blood. The receptors come from a woman younger than 45 with Graves' ophthalmopathy.

This sequence joins TRBV6-2 or TRBV6-3 and TRBJ2-4; no clear D. Between the trimmed V and J ends, which lost 3 bases and 0 bases, there was a span of 9 bases. This CDR3 has 15 residues. Germline CDR1 and CDR2: MNHEY and SVGEGT. CDR3 amino acids: CASSYRALAKNIQYF. In nucleotides, the CDR3 is TGTGCCAGCAGTTATCGGGCGCTAGCCAAAAACATTCAGTACTTC.

There are a few counts of this clonotype. CDR3 amino acids: CASSLGARGETQYF. The DNA for the CDR3 is TGTGCCAGCAGCTTAGGAGCCAGAGGAGAGACCCAGTACTTC. V is TRBV7-9 and J is TRBJ2-5; D is unclear. The CDR3 runs 14 residues. Trimming removed 1 base from V and 4 bases from J, with 10 bases in between. Germline-derived CDR1 and CDR2 are SEHNR and FQNEAQ (reference sequence).

Only a few counts were recorded for this clonotype. V gene TRBV3-1 combines with J gene TRBJ1-2; TRBD1 is a possible D gene (6 bases). CDR1 and CDR2 from the germline V gene are LGHDT and YNNKEL (reference sequence). The CDR3 contains 16 residues. V shed 1 base and J shed 4 bases, with 16 bases lying between them. Here the CDR3 reads CASSQGVRGRPYGYTF. The CDR3 nucleotides read TGTGCCAGCAGCCAAGGGGTTCGGGGGCGCCCCTATGGCTACACCTTC.

This clonotype turned up a few times. The V and J genes are TRBV6-1 and TRBJ1-1; D gene unclear. The CDR3 is made up of 13 amino acids. Germline CDR1 reads MNHNS; CDR2 reads SASEGT. Trimming took 4 bases from V and 4 from J, leaving 10 bases between them. CDR3 in amino acids: CASSGTLPTEAFF. In DNA, the CDR3 is TGTGCCAGCAGTGGGACCCTTCCCACTGAAGCTTTCTTT.

This clonotype was found many times. The J gene is TRBJ1-1, the V gene TRBV6-1; 8 bases are a match to TRBD1. Losses at the gene ends were 6 bases for V and 8 bases for J; bases not matched to a gene: 11. This CDR3 has 14 amino acids. Germline loops: CDR1 MNHNS, CDR2 SASEGT. Written as DNA, the CDR3 is TGTGCCAGCAGCACCTCGGACAGGGCGGTCGAAGCTTTCTTT. This gives the protein CASSTSDRAVEAFF.

The rearrangement links TRBV5-1 to TRBJ2-7; D is unclear. The CDR3 totals 16 residues. CDR1 and CDR2 (germline): SGHRS, YFSETQ. Trimming cost V 4 bases and J 4 bases, with 21 bases left between them. Written as DNA, the CDR3 is TGCGCCAGCAGCCGCTATCCCGGTACTGCAAGATACGAGCAGTACTTC. Translation gives CASSRYPGTARYEQYF.

The count of this clonotype is one. The rearrangement links TRBV4-2 to TRBJ2-7, with 12 bases aligning to TRBD2. The length of the CDR3 is 16 residues. Germline-derived CDR1 and CDR2 are LGHNA and YNFKEQ. V was pared by 3 bases and J by 4 bases, with 7 bases of the junction left unmatched. DNA for the CDR3: TGTGCCAGCAGCCATCATGGACTAGCGGGAAGGTACGAGCAGTACTTC. It yields the protein CASSHHGLAGRYEQYF.

This clonotype was observed many times. This chain connects TRBV6-1 to TRBJ1-2, with TRBD1 as a possible D gene (6 bases). CDR1 MNHNS and CDR2 SASEGT come from the germline V gene. V was pared by 8 bases and J by 8 bases, with 18 bases between. The CDR3 length is 13 residues. The CDR3 sequence is CASLYLTGSGYTF. The CDR3 region has the DNA TGTGCCAGCCTCTATCTTACAGGGTCGGGCTACACCTTC.

This clonotype has ten or more counts. The rearrangement joins TRBV9 to TRBJ1-1; no reliable D call. Germline assignment: CDR1 SGDLS and CDR2 YYNGEE. The V and J ends lost 2 bases and 5 bases respectively, with 10 bases between them. The CDR3 sequence is 13 residues long. This CDR3 reads CASSVEKGTEAFF. The DNA of the CDR3 is TGTGCCAGCAGCGTCGAGAAAGGGACTGAAGCTTTCTTT.

This clonotype was observed a few times. The rearrangement uses TRBV11-2 and TRBJ2-7; possibly TRBD1 or TRBD2 for D (5 bases each). Germline CDR1 SGHAT, CDR2 FQNNGV. V dropped 5 bases and J dropped 4 bases, with 18 bases sitting between them. The CDR3 consists of 15 residues. The CDR3 is CASSLGGGSWYEQYF. The CDR3 bases are TGTGCCAGCAGCCTAGGTGGGGGTAGTTGGTACGAGCAGTACTTC.

This clonotype was seen repeatedly, ten times or more. This CDR3 reads CASSEPFGGMNTEAFF. The CDR3, as DNA: TGTGCCAGCAGTGAGCCCTTCGGGGGGATGAACACTGAAGCTTTCTTT. This chain links TRBV25-1 with TRBJ1-1; D might be TRBD1 (5 bases). The CDR3 spans 16 residues. The germline V and J ends were trimmed by 3 bases and 0 bases, with 14 bases remaining between them. Germline V gives CDR1 MGHDK, CDR2 SYGVNS.